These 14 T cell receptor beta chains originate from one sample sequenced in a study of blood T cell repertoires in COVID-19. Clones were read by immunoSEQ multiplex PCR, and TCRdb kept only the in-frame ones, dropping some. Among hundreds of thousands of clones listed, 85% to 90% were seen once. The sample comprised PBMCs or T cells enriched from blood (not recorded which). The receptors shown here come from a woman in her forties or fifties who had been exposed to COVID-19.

The CDR3 reads CASSVPTAENTEAFF. CDR3 coding DNA: TGTGCCAGCAGTGTCCCGACAGCCGAGAACACTGAAGCTTTCTTT. The chain is built from TRBV25-1 and TRBJ1-1; tentative D call: TRBD1 (5 bases). V was trimmed by 4 bases and J by 1 base, leaving 13 bases between them. There are 15 residues in the CDR3. Germline values: CDR1 MGHDK, CDR2 SYGVNS.

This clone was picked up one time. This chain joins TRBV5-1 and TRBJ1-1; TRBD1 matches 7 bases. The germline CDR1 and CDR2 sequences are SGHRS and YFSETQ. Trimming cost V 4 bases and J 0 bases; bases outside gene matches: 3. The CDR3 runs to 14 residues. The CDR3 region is CASSMGQMNTEAFF. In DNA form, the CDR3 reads TGCGCCAGCAGCATGGGACAGATGAACACTGAAGCTTTCTTT.

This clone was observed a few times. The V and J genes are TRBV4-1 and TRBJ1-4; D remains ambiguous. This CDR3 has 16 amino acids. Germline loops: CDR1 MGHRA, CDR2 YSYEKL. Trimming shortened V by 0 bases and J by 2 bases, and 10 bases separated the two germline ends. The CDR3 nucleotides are TGCGCCAGCAGCCAAGATGTAGCCGGGACTAATGAAAAACTGTTTTTT. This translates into CASSQDVAGTNEKLFF.

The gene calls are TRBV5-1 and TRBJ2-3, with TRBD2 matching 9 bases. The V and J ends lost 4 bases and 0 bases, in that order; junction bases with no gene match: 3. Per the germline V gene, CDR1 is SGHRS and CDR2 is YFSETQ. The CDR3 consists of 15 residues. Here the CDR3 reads CASSRTSGSTDTQYF. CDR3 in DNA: TGCGCCAGCAGCCGAACTAGCGGGAGCACAGATACGCAGTATTTT.

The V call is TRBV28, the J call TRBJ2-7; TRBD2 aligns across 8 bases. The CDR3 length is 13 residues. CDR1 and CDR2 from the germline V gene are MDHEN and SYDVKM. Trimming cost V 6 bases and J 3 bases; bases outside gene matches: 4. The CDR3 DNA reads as TGTGCCAGCAGAATCAGCGGGGGCTACGAGCAGTACTTC. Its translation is CASRISGGYEQYF. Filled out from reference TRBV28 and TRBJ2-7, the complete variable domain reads DVKVTQSSRYLVKRTGEKVFLECVQDMDHENMFWYRQDPGLGLRLIYFSYDVKMKEKGDIPEGYSVSREKKERFSLILESASTNQTSMYLCASRISGGYEQYFGPGTRLTVT.

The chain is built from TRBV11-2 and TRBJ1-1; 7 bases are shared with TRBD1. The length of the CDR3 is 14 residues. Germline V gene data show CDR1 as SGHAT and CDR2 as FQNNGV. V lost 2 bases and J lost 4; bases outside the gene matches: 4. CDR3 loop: CASSLYRGPTEAFF. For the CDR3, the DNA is TGTGCCAGCAGCTTATACAGGGGCCCCACTGAAGCTTTCTTT.

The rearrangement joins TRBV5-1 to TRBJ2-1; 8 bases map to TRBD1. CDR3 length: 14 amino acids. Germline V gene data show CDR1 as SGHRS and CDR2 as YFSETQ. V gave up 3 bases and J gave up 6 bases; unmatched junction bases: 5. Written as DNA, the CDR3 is TGCGCCAGCAGCTCCCTGGACAGGGCCAATGAGCAGTTCTTC. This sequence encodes CASSSLDRANEQFF.

CDR3 sequence (DNA): TGCGCCAGCAGGTCCGGTTTGCGAGGCGGCTTGGGTGAGCAGTACTTC. Residues: CASRSGLRGGLGEQYF. This chain joins TRBV23-1 and TRBJ2-7; D uncertain. TRBV23-1 is flagged as an ORF with uncertain function. The CDR3 consists of 16 residues. V was pared by 6 bases and J by 7 bases, with 25 bases between.

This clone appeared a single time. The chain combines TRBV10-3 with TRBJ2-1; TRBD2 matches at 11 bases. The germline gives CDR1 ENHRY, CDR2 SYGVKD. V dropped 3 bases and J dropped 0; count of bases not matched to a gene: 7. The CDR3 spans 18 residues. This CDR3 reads CAISDGRLAGSSYNEQFF. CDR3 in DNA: TGTGCCATCAGTGACGGTCGACTAGCGGGGAGCTCCTACAATGAGCAGTTCTTC.

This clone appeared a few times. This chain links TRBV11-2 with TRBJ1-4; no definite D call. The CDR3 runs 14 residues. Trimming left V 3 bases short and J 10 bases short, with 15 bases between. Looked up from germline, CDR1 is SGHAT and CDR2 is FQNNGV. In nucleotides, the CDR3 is TGTGCCAGCAGCTTCGCCGACGCACGGGGAAAACTGTTTTTT. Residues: CASSFADARGKLFF. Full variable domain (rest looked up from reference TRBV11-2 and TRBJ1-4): EAGVAQSPRYKIIEKRQSVAFWCNPISGHATLYWYQQILGQGPKLLIQFQNNGVVDDSQLPKDRFSAERLKGVDSTLKIQPAKLEDSAVYLCASSFADARGKLFFGSGTQLSVL.

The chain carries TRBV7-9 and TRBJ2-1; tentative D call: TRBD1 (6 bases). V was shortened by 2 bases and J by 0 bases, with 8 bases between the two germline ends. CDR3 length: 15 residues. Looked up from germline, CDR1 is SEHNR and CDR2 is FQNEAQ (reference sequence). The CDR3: CASSLTGPSYNEQFF. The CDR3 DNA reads TGTGCCAGCAGCTTAACAGGGCCCTCCTACAATGAGCAGTTCTTC.

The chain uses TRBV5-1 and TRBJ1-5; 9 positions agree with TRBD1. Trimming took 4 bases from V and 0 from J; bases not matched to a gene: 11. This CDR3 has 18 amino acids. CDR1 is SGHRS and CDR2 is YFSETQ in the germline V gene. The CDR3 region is CASSPGGQGIYSNQPQHF. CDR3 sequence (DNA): TGCGCCAGCAGCCCCGGGGGACAGGGAATATATAGCAATCAGCCCCAGCATTTT.

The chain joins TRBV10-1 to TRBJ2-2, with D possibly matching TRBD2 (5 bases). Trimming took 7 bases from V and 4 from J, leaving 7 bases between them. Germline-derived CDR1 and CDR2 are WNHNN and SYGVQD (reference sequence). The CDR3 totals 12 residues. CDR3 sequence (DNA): TGCGCCAGCATTGGGAGCACCGGGGAGCTGTTTTTT. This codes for CASIGSTGELFF.

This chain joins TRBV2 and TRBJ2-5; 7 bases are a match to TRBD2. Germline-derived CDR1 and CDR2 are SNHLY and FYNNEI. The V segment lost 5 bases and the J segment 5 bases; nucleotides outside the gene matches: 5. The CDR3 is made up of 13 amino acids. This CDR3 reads CASSQGGFETQYF. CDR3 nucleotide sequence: TGTGCCAGCAGTCAGGGAGGGTTCGAGACCCAGTACTTC.